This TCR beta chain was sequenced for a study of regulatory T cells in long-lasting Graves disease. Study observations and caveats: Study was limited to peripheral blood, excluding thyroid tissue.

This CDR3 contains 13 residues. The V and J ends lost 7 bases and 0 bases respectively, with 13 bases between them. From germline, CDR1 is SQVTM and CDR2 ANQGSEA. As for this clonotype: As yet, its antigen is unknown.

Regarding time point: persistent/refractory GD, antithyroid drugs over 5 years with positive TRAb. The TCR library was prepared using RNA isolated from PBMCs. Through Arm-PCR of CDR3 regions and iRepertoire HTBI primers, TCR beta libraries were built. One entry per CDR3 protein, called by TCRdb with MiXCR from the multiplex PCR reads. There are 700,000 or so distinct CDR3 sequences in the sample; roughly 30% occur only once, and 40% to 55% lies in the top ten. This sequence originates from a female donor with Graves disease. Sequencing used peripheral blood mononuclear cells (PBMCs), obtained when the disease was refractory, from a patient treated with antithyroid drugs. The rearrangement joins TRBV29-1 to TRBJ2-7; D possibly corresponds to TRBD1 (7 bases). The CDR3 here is CSAGGQSSYEQYF. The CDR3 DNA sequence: TGCAGCGCCGGGGGACAGAGCTCCTACGAGCAGTACTTC.